This T cell receptor beta chain was captured in a study of molecular identifiers for immune sequencing clone quantification. Whole-study results and caveats: Over 99% of effector molecules, but under 1% in naive cells, were held by clones with more than 20 RNA copies.

Between roughly 19,000 and 1,000,000 sorted cells, with 10%, 30% or 50% RNA, yielded naive CD8 libraries. V shed 4 bases and J shed 1 base, with 13 bases lying between them. The CDR3 covers 15 residues. CDR1 is SGHDT, CDR2 YYEEEE, per germline. At least ten counts were recorded for this clonotype. The antigen is not known. Using its own MiXCR run on the PCR reads, TCRdb lists one record per CDR3 protein. Here the sample spans fewer than 75,000 distinct CDR3 sequences, less than 20% being singletons. The sample was naive CD8+ T cells from blood, with Jurkat cell RNA spiked in. Noted subset: FACS-sorted CD8+CD4-CCR7+CD45RA+ naive T cells. The chain couples TRBV5-6 to TRBJ2-3; either TRBD1 or TRBD2 may fit D (5 bases each). The sequence was collected from a human donor in good health. Some libraries in this study had Jurkat cell RNA spiked in. The chain's CDR3 is CASSTWGSGTDTQYF. The CDR3 bases are TGTGCCAGCAGCACCTGGGGGAGCGGCACAGATACGCAGTATTTT.